This TCR beta chain was sequenced for a study of T cells in Graves' hyperthyroidism and ophthalmopathy. This clonotype was found many times. Each diagnosis was grounded in clinical symptoms, serum thyroxine and TRAb, thyroid ultrasound, and orbital computed tomography. Fresh 10 ml peripheral blood yielded PBMCs. Germline trimming cut 2 bases from V and 4 bases from J; bases unmatched to any gene: 5. Germline assignment: CDR1 KGHSH and CDR2 LQKENI. The CDR3 is 15 amino acids. From RNA transcripts, TCR beta CDR3 regions were amplified. The HTBI set primed first-round TCR CDR3 RT-PCR. Via MiXCR, TCRdb re-called the multiplex PCR reads, giving one row per CDR3 protein. Among hundreds of thousands of distinct CDR3 sequences listed, around 13% were seen once.

This TCR was sampled from a woman aged 18-30 years with Graves' hyperthyroidism. The chain couples TRBV18 to TRBJ1-2; TRBD1 agrees at 9 bases. Sequenced material: blood. DNA of the CDR3: TGTGCCAGCTCACCAAGGACAGGGGAACTCTATGGCTACACCTTC. As protein: CASSPRTGELYGYTF. The full variable domain, rest sourced from reference TRBV18 and TRBJ1-2, is NAGVMQNPRHLVRRRGQEARLRCSPMKGHSHVYWYRQLPEEGLKFMVYLQKENIIDESGMPKERFSAEFPKEGPSILRIQQVVRGDSAAYFCASSPRTGELYGYTFGSGTRLTVV.